This TCR beta chain derives from a study of cytomegalovirus exposure and HLA in healthy donors. General study results and limits: A later analysis linked a missense DCLRE1C variant to TCR beta V- and J-gene trimming.

About this clone: Its antigen is currently unknown.

The PCR was carried out with 60 Vbeta primers and 13 Jbeta primers. Only in-frame clones appear in the TCRdb table, and some are missing; sequencing was by immunoSEQ multiplex PCR. The sample consists of 80,000 to 95,000 clones, approximately 84% of them appearing once. V was trimmed by 3 bases and J by 1 base, leaving 10 bases between them. CDR3 length: 14 residues. Per germline, CDR1 SGDLS and CDR2 YYNGEE. The clonotype was recovered from a woman aged 18-29 years in good health and CMV-seropositive. Sequencing input: PBMCs. This sequence joins TRBV9 and TRBJ1-1; maybe TRBD1 (6 bases). CDR3 sequence reads: CASSAETGNTEAFF. DNA for the CDR3: TGTGCCAGCAGCGCGGAGACAGGGAACACTGAAGCTTTCTTT.